This TCR beta chain stems from a study of blood T cell repertoires in COVID-19. In the study's own analysis: For nucleated cells, counts were estimated from reference gene primer amplification. The data were produced by immunoSEQ multiplex PCR, yet TCRdb's version contains in-frame clones alone and is incomplete. That table gives V, J and clone size, and the DNA gave D and trimming. The table shows over 150,000 clones, with about 88% occurring only once. This study enrolled people aged about 18 to 90 from roughly 24 US geographic areas. Cohort assignment relied on participant-reported clinical history. Cohort 3 donors were reported recovered after two negative PCRs, clearance, or symptom resolution. Trimming pared 0 bases from V and 8 bases from J, leaving 16 bases between. The CDR3 loop spans 15 amino acids. Per germline, CDR1 SGHNT and CDR2 YENEEA.

The chain uses TRBV11-3 and TRBJ1-2, with D tentatively TRBD1 (5 bases). This receptor was taken from a woman in her forties or fifties who had recovered from COVID-19. Sequencing was done on a sample of PBMCs or T cells enriched from blood (not recorded which). The CDR3 loop reads CASSLEDNLKRGYTF. Here the CDR3 DNA reads TGTGCCAGCAGCTTAGAGGACAACCTCAAACGGGGCTACACCTTC. Looking up the rest from reference TRBV11-3 and TRBJ1-2 gives the full variable domain: EAGVVQSPRYKIIEKKQPVAFWCNPISGHNTLYWYLQNLGQGPELLIRYENEEAVDDSQLPKDRFSAERLKGVDSTLKIQPAELGDSAVYLCASSLEDNLKRGYTFGSGTRLTVV.